This T cell receptor (beta chain) was obtained from a study of blood T cell repertoires in COVID-19. Overall study: Donors in the United States, Italy and Spain gave samples during acute or convalescent COVID-19. From T cells, B-cell-depleted T cells, or PBMCs came the material, which was cDNA or gDNA.

CDR1 and CDR2 from the germline V gene are SEHNR and FQNEAQ (reference sequence). CDR3 length: 14 residues. V lost 3 bases to trimming and J lost 12 bases; unmatched junction nucleotides: 7. In the source study's methods: Quantification of nucleated cells was approximated via reference gene primer amplification. The data were produced by immunoSEQ multiplex PCR, yet TCRdb's version contains in-frame clones alone and is incomplete. D and trimming were read from the DNA, whereas the V and J calls and clone size are those reported in that table. The sample has roughly 280,000 clones, less than 90% seen once. The table lists this clone with a count of one.

The sample consisted of peripheral blood. The origin of this receptor is a man in his sixties who had recovered from COVID-19. The chain is built from TRBV7-9 and TRBJ1-6, with 8 positions matching TRBD1. CDR3 in amino acids: CASSLRDRMEPLHF. CDR3 nucleotide sequence: TGTGCCAGCAGCTTGCGGGACAGGATGGAACCCCTCCACTTT.